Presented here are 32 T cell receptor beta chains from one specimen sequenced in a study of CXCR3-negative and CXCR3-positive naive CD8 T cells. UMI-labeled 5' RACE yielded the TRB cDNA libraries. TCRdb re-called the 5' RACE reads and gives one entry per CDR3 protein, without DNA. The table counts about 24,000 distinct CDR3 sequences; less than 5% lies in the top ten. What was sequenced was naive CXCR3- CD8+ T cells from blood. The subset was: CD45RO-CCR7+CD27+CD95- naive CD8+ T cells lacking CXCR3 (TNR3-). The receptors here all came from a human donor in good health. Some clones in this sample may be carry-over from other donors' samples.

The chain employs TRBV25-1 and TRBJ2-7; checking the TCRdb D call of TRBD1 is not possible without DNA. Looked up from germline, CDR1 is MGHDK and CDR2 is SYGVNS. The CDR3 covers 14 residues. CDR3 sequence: CASSSHRGVYEQYF.

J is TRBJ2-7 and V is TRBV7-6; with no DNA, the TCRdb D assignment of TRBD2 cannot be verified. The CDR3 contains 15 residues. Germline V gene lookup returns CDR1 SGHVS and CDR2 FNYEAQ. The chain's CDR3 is CASSLSDANGREQYF.

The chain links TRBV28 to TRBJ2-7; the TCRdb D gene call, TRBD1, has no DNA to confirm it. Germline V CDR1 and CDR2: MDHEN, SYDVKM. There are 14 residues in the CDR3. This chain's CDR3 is CASSPRGSTYEQYF.

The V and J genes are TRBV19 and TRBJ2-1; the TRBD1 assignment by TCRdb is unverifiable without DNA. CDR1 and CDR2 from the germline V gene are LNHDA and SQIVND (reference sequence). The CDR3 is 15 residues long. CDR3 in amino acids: CASSIGRGRLNEQFF.

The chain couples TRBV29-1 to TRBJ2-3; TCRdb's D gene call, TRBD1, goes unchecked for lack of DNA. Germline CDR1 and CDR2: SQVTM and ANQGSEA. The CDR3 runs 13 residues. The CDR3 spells CSVGGLATDTQYF.

The CDR3 loop reads CSVGPPGRGYEQYF. The genes are TRBV29-1 and TRBJ2-7; TCRdb indicates TRBD1, and absent DNA this call remains unverified. CDR1 is SQVTM, CDR2 ANQGSEA, per germline. This CDR3 has 14 amino acids.

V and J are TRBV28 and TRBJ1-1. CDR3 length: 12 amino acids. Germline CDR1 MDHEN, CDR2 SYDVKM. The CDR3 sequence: CASSLIATEAFF.

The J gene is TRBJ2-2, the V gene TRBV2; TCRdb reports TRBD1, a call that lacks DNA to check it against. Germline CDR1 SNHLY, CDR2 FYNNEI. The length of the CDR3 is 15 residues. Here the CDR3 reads CASSSGQGWGGELFF.

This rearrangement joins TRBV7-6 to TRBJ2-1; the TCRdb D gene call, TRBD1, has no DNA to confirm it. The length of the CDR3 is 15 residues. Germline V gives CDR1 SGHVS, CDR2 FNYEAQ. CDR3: CASSPFDRDADEQFF. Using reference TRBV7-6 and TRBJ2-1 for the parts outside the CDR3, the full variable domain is GAGVSQSPRYKVTKRGQDVALRCDPISGHVSLYWYRQALGQGPEFLTYFNYEAQQDKSGLPNDRFSAERPEGSISTLTIQRTEQRDSAMYRCASSPFDRDADEQFFGPGTRLTVL.

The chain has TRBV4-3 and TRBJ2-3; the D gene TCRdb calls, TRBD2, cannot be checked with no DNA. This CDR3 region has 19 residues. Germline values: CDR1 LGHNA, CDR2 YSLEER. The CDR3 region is CASSHKGPSGGPGTDTQYF.

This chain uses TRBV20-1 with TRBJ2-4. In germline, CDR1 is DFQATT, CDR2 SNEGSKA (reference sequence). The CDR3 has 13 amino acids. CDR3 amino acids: CSARGFLENIQYF.

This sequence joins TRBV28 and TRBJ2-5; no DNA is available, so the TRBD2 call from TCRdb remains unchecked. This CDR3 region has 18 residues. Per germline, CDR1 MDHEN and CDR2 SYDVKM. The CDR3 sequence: CASSLLAPSGGREETQYF.

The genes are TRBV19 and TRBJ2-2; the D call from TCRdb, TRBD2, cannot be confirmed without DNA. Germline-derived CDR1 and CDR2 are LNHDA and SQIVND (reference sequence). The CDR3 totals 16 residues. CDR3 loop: CASSRTSGGNTGELFF. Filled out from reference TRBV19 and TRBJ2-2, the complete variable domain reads DGGITQSPKYLFRKEGQNVTLSCEQNLNHDAMYWYRQDPGQGLRLIYYSQIVNDFQKGDIAEGYSVSREKKESFPLTVTSAQKNPTAFYLCASSRTSGGNTGELFFGEGSRLTVL.

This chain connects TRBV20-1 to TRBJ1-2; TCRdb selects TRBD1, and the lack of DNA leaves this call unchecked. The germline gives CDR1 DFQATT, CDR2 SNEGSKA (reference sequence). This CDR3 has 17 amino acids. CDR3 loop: CSARDTGQGAWSYGYTF.

The CDR3 reads CASSLGGPSYEQYF. The gene calls are TRBV7-2 and TRBJ2-7; TCRdb selects TRBD1, and the lack of DNA leaves this call unchecked. The CDR3 consists of 14 residues. Germline loops: CDR1 SGHTA, CDR2 FQGNSA.

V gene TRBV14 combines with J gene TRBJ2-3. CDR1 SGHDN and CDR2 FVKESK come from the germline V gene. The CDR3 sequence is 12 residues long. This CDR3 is CASSQLTDTQYF.

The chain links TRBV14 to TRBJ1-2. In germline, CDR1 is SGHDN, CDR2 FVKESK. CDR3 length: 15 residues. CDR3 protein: CASSPRTAVGYGYTF.

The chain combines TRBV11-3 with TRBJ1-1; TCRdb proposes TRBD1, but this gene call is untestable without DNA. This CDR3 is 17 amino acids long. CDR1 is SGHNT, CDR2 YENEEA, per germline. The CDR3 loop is CASSLDQGGGLDTEAFF.

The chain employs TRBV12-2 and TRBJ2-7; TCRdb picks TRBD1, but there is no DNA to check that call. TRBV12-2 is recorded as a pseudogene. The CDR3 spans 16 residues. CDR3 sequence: CASREGGTGGIYEQYF.

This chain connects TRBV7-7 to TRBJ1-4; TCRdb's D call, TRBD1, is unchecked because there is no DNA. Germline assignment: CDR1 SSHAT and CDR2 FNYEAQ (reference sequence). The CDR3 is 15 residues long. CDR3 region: CASSTSPGTGEKLFF.

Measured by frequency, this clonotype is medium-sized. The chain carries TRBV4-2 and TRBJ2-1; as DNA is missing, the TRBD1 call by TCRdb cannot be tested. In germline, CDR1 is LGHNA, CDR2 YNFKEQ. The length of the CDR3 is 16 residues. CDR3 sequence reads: CASSQPTRGPDNEQFF.

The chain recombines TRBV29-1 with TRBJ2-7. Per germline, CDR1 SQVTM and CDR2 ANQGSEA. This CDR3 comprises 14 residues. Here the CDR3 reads CSALDDGEIYEQYF.

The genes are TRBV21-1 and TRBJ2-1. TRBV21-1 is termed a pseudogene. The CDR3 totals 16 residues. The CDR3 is CASSKLCGSSYNEQFF.

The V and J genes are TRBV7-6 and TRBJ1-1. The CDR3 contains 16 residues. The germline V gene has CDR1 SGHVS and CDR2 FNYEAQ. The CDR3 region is CASSFGPEEAGTEAFF.

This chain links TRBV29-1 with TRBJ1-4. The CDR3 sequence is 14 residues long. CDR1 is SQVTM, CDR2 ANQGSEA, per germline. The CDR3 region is CSVPREDSNEKLFF.

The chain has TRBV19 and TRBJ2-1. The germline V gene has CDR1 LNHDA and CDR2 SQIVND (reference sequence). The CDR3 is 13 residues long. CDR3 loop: CASSIVGVSEQFF.

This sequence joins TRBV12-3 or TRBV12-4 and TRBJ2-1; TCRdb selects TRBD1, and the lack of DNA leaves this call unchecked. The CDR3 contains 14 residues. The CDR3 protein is CASSPDNSYNEQFF.

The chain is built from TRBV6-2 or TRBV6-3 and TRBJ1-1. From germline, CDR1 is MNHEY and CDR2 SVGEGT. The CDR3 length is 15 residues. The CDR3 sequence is CASSYGRLGMTEAFF.

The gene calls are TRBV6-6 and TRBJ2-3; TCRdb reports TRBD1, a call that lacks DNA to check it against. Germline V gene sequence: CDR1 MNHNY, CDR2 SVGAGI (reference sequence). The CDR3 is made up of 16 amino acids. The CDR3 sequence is CASSYSIGGNTDTQYF.

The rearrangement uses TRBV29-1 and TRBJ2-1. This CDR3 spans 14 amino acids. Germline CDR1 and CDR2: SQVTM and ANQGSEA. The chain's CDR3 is CSVDDPHKENEQFF.

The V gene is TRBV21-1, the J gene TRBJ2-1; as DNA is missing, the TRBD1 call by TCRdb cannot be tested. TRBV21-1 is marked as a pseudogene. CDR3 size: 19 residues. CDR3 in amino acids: CASSKTGQGIRMGYNEQFF.

CDR3 residues: CSVVPVDRDYEQYF. V is TRBV29-1 and J is TRBJ2-7; without DNA, the TCRdb call of TRBD1 cannot be checked. In germline, CDR1 is SQVTM, CDR2 ANQGSEA. The CDR3 loop spans 14 amino acids.